These T cell receptor beta chains were read from a single sample in a study of early T cells in non-severe SARS-CoV-2 infection. TCRdb re-called the 5' RACE reads through MiXCR, storing one row per CDR3 protein. The sample holds around 81,000 distinct CDR3 sequences, 13% to 15% seen once. Sequencing was performed on whole blood. The receptor source for this set is an adult who was a healthcare worker with PCR-confirmed SARS-CoV-2 infection or an uninfected control (not recorded which). Both conserved end residues are part of each CDR3. A D gene is named only where the DNA matches it firmly. Some rows mark clone size as missing; the rest say once, few, many or name a class of expanded clone.

>-|-|TRBJ1-4|TRBV2
CASSGSVGRANEKLFF
TGTGCCAGCAGCGGATCCGTCGGCCGGGCTAATGAAAAACTGTTTTTT
>-|-|TRBJ2-1|TRBV3-1
CASSFERNEQFF
TGTGCCAGCAGCTTCGAAAGGAATGAGCAGTTCTTC
>-|-|TRBJ2-3|TRBV9
CASSVASDTQYF
TGTGCCAGCAGCGTAGCTTCAGATACGCAGTATTTT
>few|-|TRBJ2-1|TRBV6-6
CASSPSSSYNEQFF
TGTGCCAGCAGTCCCTCAAGCTCCTACAATGAGCAGTTCTTC
>-|-|TRBJ1-6|TRBV30
CAWQRGPPNSPLHF
TGTGCCTGGCAACGGGGACCACCGAATTCACCCCTCCACTTT
>many|TRBD2|TRBJ2-5|TRBV6-1
CASSNMLGLAAETQYF
TGTGCCAGCAGTAACATGCTAGGACTAGCGGCCGAGACCCAGTACTTC
>-|-|TRBJ2-1|TRBV27
CASSPPLDRLSDNEQFF
TGTGCCAGCAGTCCCCCCCTAGACAGGTTAAGCGACAATGAGCAGTTCTTC
>-|TRBD2|TRBJ2-3|TRBV5-4
CASSSQRGSTDTQYF
TGTGCCAGCAGCTCCCAGCGGGGTAGCACAGATACGCAGTATTTT
>-|TRBD1|TRBJ2-5|TRBV29-1
CSVRQGETQYF
TGCAGCGTCCGACAGGGAGAGACCCAGTACTTC
>few|-|TRBJ1-1|TRBV10-2
CASSKDRTEAFF
TGCGCCAGCAGCAAGGACAGAACTGAAGCTTTCTTT
>few|-|TRBJ2-7|TRBV5-6
CASSLIRGRYEQYF
TGTGCCAGCAGCTTGATACGGGGGCGCTACGAGCAGTACTTC
>many|-|TRBJ1-2|TRBV6-5
CASSYDRNYGYTF
TGTGCCAGCAGTTACGACAGGAACTATGGCTACACCTTC
>-|-|TRBJ2-1|TRBV6-2/TRBV6-3
CASQGGGSRNEQFF
TGTGCCAGCCAGGGGGGAGGGTCGAGGAATGAGCAGTTCTTC
>few|TRBD2|TRBJ2-3|TRBV6-4
CASSDSGTSGGDTQYF
TGTGCCAGCAGTGACTCCGGGACTAGCGGGGGAGATACGCAGTATTTT
>-|TRBD1|TRBJ2-2|TRBV6-5
CASSYAGTGGGELFF
TGTGCCAGCAGTTACGCAGGGACAGGGGGCGGGGAGCTGTTTTTT
>few|TRBD2|TRBJ2-5|TRBV5-1
CASSLTSGLEETQYF
TGCGCCAGCAGCTTGACTAGCGGGTTGGAAGAGACCCAGTACTTC
>many|TRBD1|TRBJ2-7|TRBV13
CASSYGTGKYEQYF
TGTGCCAGCAGCTACGGGACAGGTAAATACGAGCAGTACTTC
>-|TRBD2|TRBJ2-1|TRBV5-1
CASSAGLARGPSYNEQFF
TGCGCCAGCAGCGCCGGACTAGCGAGGGGCCCCTCCTACAATGAGCAGTTCTTC
>many|-|TRBJ1-5|TRBV19
CASSKGQNQPQHF
TGTGCCAGTAGTAAGGGCCAAAATCAGCCCCAGCATTTT
>once|TRBD1|TRBJ2-7|TRBV30
CAWRTGALTYEQYF
TGTGCCTGGAGGACAGGGGCTCTGACCTACGAGCAGTACTTC
>-|-|TRBJ1-1|TRBV12-3/TRBV12-4
CASRINTQTEAFF
TGTGCCAGCAGGATCAACACTCAGACTGAAGCTTTCTTT
>-|-|TRBJ1-1|TRBV5-4
CASSLRYPQGTEAFF
TGTGCCAGCAGCTTGAGGTACCCCCAGGGCACTGAAGCTTTCTTT
>-|TRBD1|TRBJ2-3|TRBV5-4
CASSFRDRAYTQYF
TGTGCCAGCAGCTTCCGGGACAGAGCTTATACGCAGTATTTT
>many|TRBD2|TRBJ2-3|TRBV29-1
CSVDPGLASDTQYF
TGCAGCGTTGATCCGGGACTAGCTTCAGATACGCAGTATTTT
>few|TRBD1|TRBJ1-2|TRBV9
CASSPHSGTGRYGYTF
TGTGCCAGCAGCCCGCATTCCGGGACAGGGAGATATGGCTACACCTTC
>-|-|TRBJ1-2|TRBV5-3
CARIWTEPYGYTF
TGTGCCAGAATCTGGACAGAGCCATATGGCTACACCTTC
>-|-|TRBJ1-1|TRBV13
CASKPRGGLAEAFF
TGTGCCAGCAAACCGCGGGGGGGACTCGCTGAAGCTTTCTTT
>few|TRBD1|TRBJ2-7|TRBV7-6
CASSDRDRGYEQYF
TGTGCCAGCAGCGACCGGGACAGGGGCTACGAGCAGTACTTC
>few|-|TRBJ1-4|TRBV9
CASSSAGRNEKLFF
TGTGCCAGCAGTTCGGCGGGGAGAAATGAAAAACTGTTTTTT
>large|TRBD1|TRBJ2-2|TRBV4-3
CASSQVHPQGANTGELFF
TGCGCCAGCAGCCAAGTTCACCCCCAGGGGGCAAACACCGGGGAGCTGTTTTTT
>-|-|TRBJ2-7|TRBV9
CASSVVEWGGVQYF
TGTGCCAGCAGCGTAGTGGAGTGGGGGGGCGTGCAGTACTTC
>-|-|TRBJ1-6|TRBV9
CASSTKDSQYSPLHF
TGTGCCAGCAGCACAAAGGACAGCCAGTATTCACCCCTCCACTTT
>few|-|TRBJ2-2|TRBV29-1
CSVGRGLTNTGELFF
TGCAGCGTTGGAAGGGGCCTTACGAACACCGGGGAGCTGTTTTTT
>few|-|TRBJ2-5|TRBV29-1
CSVQVAEETQYF
TGCAGCGTCCAGGTGGCGGAAGAGACCCAGTACTTC
>many|-|TRBJ2-1|TRBV5-1
CASSRGYNEQFF
TGCGCCAGCAGCCGGGGCTACAATGAGCAGTTCTTC
>-|-|TRBJ1-2|TRBV20-1
CSASGDIGYTF
TGCAGTGCTAGTGGGGATATTGGCTACACCTTC
>many|-|TRBJ2-5|TRBV5-1
CASSPSATDQETQYF
TGCGCCAGCAGCCCTAGCGCGACAGATCAAGAGACCCAGTACTTC
>many|-|TRBJ1-1|TRBV5-4
CASSLGQVNTEAFF
TGTGCCAGCAGCTTGGGACAGGTGAACACTGAAGCTTTCTTT
>few|TRBD2|TRBJ2-5|TRBV12-3/TRBV12-4
CASSLGLAGGKETQYF
TGTGCCAGCAGTTTAGGTCTAGCGGGGGGGAAAGAGACCCAGTACTTC
>-|-|TRBJ2-3|TRBV14
CVSSQVTIMQGTDTQYF
TGTGTCAGCAGCCAAGTCACGATAATGCAGGGGACAGATACGCAGTATTTT
>-|TRBD1|TRBJ2-7|TRBV5-1
CASSTTGSYEQYF
TGCGCCAGCAGCACGACAGGGTCCTACGAGCAGTACTTC
>-|TRBD2|TRBJ2-3|TRBV20-1
CSARVLFETSGEFSTDTQYF
TGCAGTGCTAGAGTCTTGTTTGAGACTAGCGGGGAGTTTAGCACAGATACGCAGTATTTT
>many|-|TRBJ1-1|TRBV12-3/TRBV12-4
CASSPVNDVPEAFF
TGTGCCAGCAGCCCCGTCAATGATGTCCCTGAAGCTTTCTTT
>-|-|TRBJ1-4|TRBV2
CASSEARGYSEKLFF
TGTGCCAGCAGTGAAGCAAGGGGATATAGTGAAAAACTGTTTTTT
>many|-|TRBJ1-1|TRBV12-3/TRBV12-4
CASSFNVNTEAFF
TGTGCCAGCAGTTTTAATGTGAACACTGAAGCTTTCTTT
>-|TRBD2|TRBJ2-3|TRBV7-2
CASSLVGSGDTDTQYF
TGTGCCAGCAGCTTAGTAGGTAGCGGGGACACAGATACGCAGTATTTT
>-|-|TRBJ2-3|TRBV20-1
CSARVAGLMDTQYF
TGCAGTGCTAGAGTGGCGGGGCTTATGGATACGCAGTATTTT
>-|-|TRBJ2-7|TRBV28
CASTPTGAGESYEQYF
TGTGCCAGCACTCCTACCGGCGCGGGTGAATCCTACGAGCAGTACTTC
>few|TRBD1|TRBJ1-1|TRBV18
CASSPPFDRVEAFF
TGTGCCAGCTCACCGCCTTTTGACAGGGTTGAAGCTTTCTTT
>-|-|TRBJ1-2|TRBV28
CASTRTENYGYTF
TGTGCCAGCACCCGGACAGAGAACTATGGCTACACCTTC
>few|-|TRBJ1-2|TRBV20-1
CSASGGRVHYGYTF
TGCAGTGCTAGTGGTGGCAGGGTTCACTATGGCTACACCTTC
>many|-|TRBJ1-5|TRBV7-3
CASSPGQGRISPSIF
-
>-|-|TRBJ2-2|TRBV20-1
CSARESPLGELFF
TGCAGTGCTAGAGAGTCGCCTTTGGGGGAGCTGTTTTTT
>-|-|TRBJ1-4|TRBV3-1
CASSQDPAPEKLFF
TGTGCCAGCAGCCAAGACCCGGCGCCTGAAAAACTGTTTTTT
>few|-|TRBJ1-5|TRBV19
CASSPQGIDQPQHF
TGTGCCAGTAGTCCCCAAGGGATAGATCAGCCCCAGCATTTT
>-|-|TRBJ2-5|TRBV3-1
CAVGGQETQYF
TGTGCCGTCGGCGGTCAAGAGACCCAGTACTTC
>-|-|TRBJ2-1|TRBV6-5
CASSYQGGYNEQFF
TGTGCCAGCAGTTACCAGGGGGGCTACAATGAGCAGTTCTTC
>-|TRBD1|TRBJ1-4|TRBV28
CASTGPGQHEKLFF
TGTGCCAGCACCGGGCCGGGACAGCATGAAAAACTGTTTTTT